Listed below are T cell receptor beta chains from one sample, sequenced in a study of regulatory T cells in long-lasting Graves disease. Using its own MiXCR run on the multiplex PCR reads, TCRdb lists one record per CDR3 protein. The repertoire includes roughly 400,000 distinct CDR3 sequences, approximately 16% of them detected once, and 20% to 25% sits in the top ten. The same specimen was also included in a second study, on T cells in Graves' hyperthyroidism and ophthalmopathy.

This specimen was peripheral blood mononuclear cells (PBMCs), taken at new diagnosis, from a patient treated with antithyroid drugs. The receptors derive from a young woman with Graves disease. The CDR3 runs from the conserved cysteine through the conserved F or W. The D gene is left open where the match is weak. The listing skips clone size in some rows; elsewhere it reads once, few, many or a size class.

>TRBV19|few|TRBJ2-3|-
TGTGCCAGTAAAAGCCGGGCGGACACAGATACGCAGTATTTT
CASKSRADTDTQYF
>TRBV7-9|few|TRBJ2-7|-
TGTGCCAGCAGCAACAGGGTGTCCTACGAGCAGTACTTC
CASSNRVSYEQYF
>TRBV29-1|few|TRBJ2-5|-
TGCAGCGTTGAAGATGGTTGGGGGAAAGAGACCCAGTACTTC
CSVEDGWGKETQYF
>TRBV28|many|TRBJ2-1|-
TGTGCCAGCAGTTTCACGCCGGGCAGCTACAATGAGCAGTTCTTC
CASSFTPGSYNEQFF
>TRBV7-3|few|TRBJ2-3|TRBD2
TGTGCCGGTATGCGGGAGGGCCGCACAGATACGCAGTATTTT
CAGMREGRTDTQYF
>TRBV4-1|few|TRBJ2-7|-
TGCGCCAGCAGCCAAGTAACTAGCTACTCACCCCTAACCTACGAGCAGTACTTC
CASSQVTSYSPLTYEQYF
>TRBV7-3|-|TRBJ2-1|-
TGTGCCAGCAGCTTAAGGTTAAGCTCCTACAATGAGCAGTTCTTC
CASSLRLSSYNEQFF
>TRBV7-9|many|TRBJ2-4|-
TGTGCCAGCAGCTTTAGCACGGGAGCCAAAAACATTCAGTACTTC
CASSFSTGAKNIQYF
>TRBV20-1|-|TRBJ2-5|TRBD2
TGCAGTGCTAGAGATGGGGGAGCGGGAGGTCGAGAGACCCAGTACTTC
CSARDGGAGGRETQYF
>TRBV11-2|-|TRBJ2-3|-
TGTGCCAGCAGCGGCCCTTACACAGATACGCAGTATTTT
CASSGPYTDTQYF
>TRBV27|few|TRBJ1-5|-
TGTGCCAGCAGTTTATGGGGCATCAATCAGCCCCAGCATTTT
CASSLWGINQPQHF
>TRBV7-8|few|TRBJ2-2|TRBD2
TGTGCCAGCAGCTTCTACAGCGGGAGTAACACCGGGGAGCTGTTTTTT
CASSFYSGSNTGELFF
>TRBV3-1|many|TRBJ2-1|-
TGTGCCAGCAGCCAAGAGTCCGTGGCCTACAATGAGCAGTTCTTC
CASSQESVAYNEQFF
>TRBV2|-|TRBJ2-7|-
TGTGCCAGCACGGGGTTCCCCTCCTACGAGCAGTACTTC
CASTGFPSYEQYF
>TRBV29-1|-|TRBJ2-2|TRBD1
TGCAGCGTGAGGGGTGGACAGGGGGTCACCGGGGAGCTGTTTTTT
CSVRGGQGVTGELFF
>TRBV27|many|TRBJ2-1|TRBD2
TGTGCCAGCAGTTTAGGGACTAGCGGGAGGGCCTCGCAGTTCTTC
CASSLGTSGRASQFF
>TRBV12-3/TRBV12-4|many|TRBJ2-3|TRBD1
TGTGCCAGCAGCTTGGGACAGGGTAGCACAGATACGCAGTATTTT
CASSLGQGSTDTQYF
>TRBV7-9|few|TRBJ1-2|TRBD1
TGTGCCAGCAGCTTAGGGCCCCCGTGGGACAGGGTCAACTATGGCTACACCTTC
CASSLGPPWDRVNYGYTF
>TRBV20-1|many|TRBJ2-2|TRBD1
TGCAGTGCTAGAGTACTGGACAGGGGAGAAGGGAGGACCGGGGAGCTGTTTTTT
CSARVLDRGEGRTGELFF
>TRBV19|few|TRBJ2-3|TRBD1
TGTGCCAGCAGGGACAGCCCTACGGTCACAGATACGCAGTATTTT
CASRDSPTVTDTQYF
>TRBV7-2|once|TRBJ2-3|TRBD1
TGTGCCAGCAGCTCAGATCAAGGGGGCCTCACAGATACGCAGTATTTT
CASSSDQGGLTDTQYF
>TRBV28|many|TRBJ2-3|TRBD1
TGTGCCAGCAGGGACAGGGCGCGCACAGATACGCAGTATTTT
CASRDRARTDTQYF
>TRBV14|-|TRBJ1-6|-
TGTGCCAGCAGCCAAGAGTCGAGAGCCGACTATAATTCACCCCTCCACTTT
CASSQESRADYNSPLHF
>TRBV6-1|few|TRBJ1-1|-
TGTGCCAGCAGTGTCCGACAGGAGACTGAAGCTTTCTTT
CASSVRQETEAFF
>TRBV28|few|TRBJ2-1|-
TGTGCCAGTCAGCAGAATGAGCAGTTCTTC
CASQQNEQFF
>TRBV27|many|TRBJ2-1|-
TGTGCCAGCAGCGCCACTAGGACGATCTCCTACAATGAGCAGTTCTTC
CASSATRTISYNEQFF
>TRBV28|-|TRBJ1-4|-
TGTGCCAGCAGTTTTGTGGGGGAATTGGAAAAACTGTTTTTT
CASSFVGELEKLFF
>TRBV7-9|many|TRBJ1-1|TRBD1
TGTGCCAGCAGCTCTTCGACAGGGGTGGGCACTGAAGCTTTCTTT
CASSSSTGVGTEAFF
>TRBV2|-|TRBJ1-4|-
TGTGCCAGCAGTGTTCCGGGGGCTAATGAAAAACTGTTTTTT
CASSVPGANEKLFF
>TRBV28|many|TRBJ2-3|TRBD2
TGTGCCAGCAGCTCTCTAGCGGGGGGGGCAGATACGCAGTATTTT
CASSSLAGGADTQYF
>TRBV11-3|many|TRBJ2-5|-
TGTGCCAGCAGCCGTCGGACAGAACAAGAGACCCAGTACTTC
CASSRRTEQETQYF
>TRBV12-3/TRBV12-4|many|TRBJ2-1|-
TGTGCCAGCAGTTTGGGGGATATTGGTGAGCAGTTCTTC
CASSLGDIGEQFF
>TRBV6-2/TRBV6-3|few|TRBJ2-3|-
TGTGCCAGCAGTTATTCCGAATCAGATACGCAGTATTTT
CASSYSESDTQYF
>TRBV5-1|many|TRBJ2-7|TRBD2
TGCGCCAGCAATGACCCAGCGGGAGGGCTCACGGAGCAGTACTTC
CASNDPAGGLTEQYF
>TRBV5-4|-|TRBJ2-5|-
TGTGCCAGCAGACACGGGGAAGAGACCCAGTACTTC
CASRHGEETQYF
>TRBV28|-|TRBJ2-1|TRBD2
TGTGCCAGCCCCGACCAACTAGCGGGAGGGGGCAATGAGCAGTTCTTC
CASPDQLAGGGNEQFF
>TRBV11-2|many|TRBJ2-1|-
TGTGCCAGCAGCTTCGGACTAAAGAGCTCCTACAATGAGCAGTTCTTC
CASSFGLKSSYNEQFF
>TRBV12-3/TRBV12-4|many|TRBJ2-1|TRBD2
TGTGCCAGCAGTTCCAAGGGGGGACTAGCGGTCTTCTTTCATGAGCAGTTCTTC
CASSSKGGLAVFFHEQFF
>TRBV11-3|many|TRBJ2-1|-
TGTGCCAGCAGCGCTTCGGGAGCGTCCTACAATGAGCAGTTCTTC
CASSASGASYNEQFF
>TRBV10-2|many|TRBJ2-5|TRBD2
TGCGCCAGCAGCGGGGGGAGAACGGAGACCCAGTACTTC
CASSGGRTETQYF